What follows are 10 T cell receptor beta chains derived from one specimen sequenced in a study of T cell repertoires in cytomegalovirus infection. From the reads, TCRdb called clonotypes with MiXCR, one entry per CDR3 protein. The table has about 740,000 distinct CDR3 sequences, roughly 36% seen once; the top ten hold more than 2.5%. The sequencing sample was made of PBMCs. The receptors shown here come from a human donor in good health (CMV status not recorded). Some clones in this sample may be carry-over from other donors' samples.

The genes are TRBV19 and TRBJ1-1, with unresolved D. The CDR3 is made up of 11 amino acids. CDR1 and CDR2 from the germline V gene are LNHDA and SQIVND (reference sequence). V lost 1 base and J 8 bases, leaving 5 bases between the germline ends. The CDR3 loop is CASSIGGEAFF. The CDR3 DNA reads TGTGCCAGTAGTATAGGCGGCGAAGCTTTCTTT.

There are a few counts of this clonotype. The chain uses TRBV7-2 and TRBJ2-3, with D possibly being TRBD2 (7 bases). CDR1 is SGHTA, CDR2 FQGNSA, per germline. CDR3 length: 20 residues. Trimming left V 5 bases short and J 8 bases short, with 35 bases between. The CDR3 spells CASSVGRGGGADVRRGTQYF. As DNA, the CDR3 is TGTGCCAGCAGCGTGGGGCGGGGAGGGGGGGCAGATGTACGCAGGGGTACGCAGTATTTT. Full variable domain (missing parts from reference TRBV7-2 and TRBJ2-3): GAGVSQSPSNKVTEKGKDVELRCDPISGHTALYWYRQSLGQGLEFLIYFQGNSAPDKSGLPSDRFSAERTGGSVSTLTIQRTQQEDSAVYLCASSVGRGGGADVRRGTQYFGPGTRLTVL.

The chain carries TRBV7-3 and TRBJ2-1; D is possibly TRBD1 or TRBD2 (6 bases each). CDR3 length equals 14 residues. Germline V gene data show CDR1 as SGHTA and CDR2 as FQGTGA. V lost 4 bases to trimming and J lost 6 bases, with 13 bases between them. Here the CDR3 reads CASSSSGASNEQFF. CDR3 DNA sequence: TGTGCCAGCAGCTCTTCGGGGGCCTCCAATGAGCAGTTCTTC.

This clonotype was found a few times. J is TRBJ1-1 and V is TRBV6-1, with 7 nucleotides matching TRBD1. The germline CDR1 and CDR2 sequences are MNHNS and SASEGT. CDR3 length: 15 residues. With 6 bases clipped from V and 6 bases from J, the junction kept 13 bases outside the gene matches. CDR3 bases: TGTGCCAGCAGAAGGGGTGGACAGGTGCTCGCTGAAGCTTTCTTT. This encodes CASRRGGQVLAEAFF.

The chain is built from TRBV9 and TRBJ2-7; D not resolved. V lost 3 bases, J lost 2 bases, and 9 bases lay in between. From germline, CDR1 is SGDLS and CDR2 YYNGEE. This CDR3 region has 13 residues. The CDR3 loop is CASSASPAYEQYF. DNA of the CDR3: TGTGCCAGCAGCGCCAGCCCGGCCTACGAGCAGTACTTC.

The V gene is TRBV5-6, the J gene TRBJ1-5; 7 positions match TRBD1. Germline V gives CDR1 SGHDT, CDR2 YYEEEE. There are 16 residues in the CDR3. After removal of 4 bases from V and 0 bases from J, the junction contained 7 bases not matched to a gene. In DNA, the CDR3 is TGTGCCAGCAGCCTACTGACAGGGCGTAGCAATCAGCCCCAGCATTTT. As protein: CASSLLTGRSNQPQHF.

CDR3 residues: CASSDLRRVAYNEQFF. In DNA form, the CDR3 reads TGTGCCAGCAGTGATCTCAGACGGGTCGCGTACAATGAGCAGTTCTTC. J is TRBJ2-1 and V is TRBV6-4; D unresolved. With 3 bases removed from V and 4 bases from J, the gap between germline ends came to 16 bases. CDR3 length: 16 amino acids. The V gene's germline CDR1 is MRHNA and CDR2 SNTAGT.

The chain joins TRBV7-4 to TRBJ2-1, with TRBD2 as a possible D gene (7 bases). Germline loops: CDR1 SGHVT, CDR2 SQSDAQ. This CDR3 is 14 amino acids long. Trimming took off 1 base at V and 15 bases at J, with 19 bases between the two ends. CDR3 loop: CASSLVGGAVERFF. The CDR3 DNA sequence: TGTGCCAGCAGCTTAGTAGGGGGGGCGGTCGAACGGTTCTTC. Combining the CDR3 with reference TRBV7-4 and TRBJ2-1 gives the whole variable domain GAGVSQSPRYKVAKRGRDVALRCDSISGHVTLYWYRQTLGQGSEVLTYSQSDAQRDKSGRPSGRFSAERPERSVSTLKIQRTEQGDSAVYLCASSLVGGAVERFFGPGTRLTVL.

This clonotype was seen repeatedly, ten times or more. The chain is built from TRBV6-1 and TRBJ1-1, with no clear D. V was shortened by 7 bases and J by 0 bases, with 9 bases between the two germline ends. Germline V gives CDR1 MNHNS, CDR2 SASEGT. The CDR3 runs 13 residues. The CDR3, as DNA: TGTGCCAGCAATAATGCGATGAACACTGAAGCTTTCTTT. Encoded protein: CASNNAMNTEAFF.

This clonotype was found a few times. The chain carries TRBV28 and TRBJ1-1, with a possible D match to TRBD1 (6 bases). Trimming stripped 6 bases from V and 8 bases from J, with 10 bases between. The germline gives CDR1 MDHEN, CDR2 SYDVKM. CDR3 length: 11 amino acids. The CDR3 coding sequence is TGTGCCAGCAGATGGGGACAAGAAGCTTTCTTT. Amino acid sequence: CASRWGQEAFF.